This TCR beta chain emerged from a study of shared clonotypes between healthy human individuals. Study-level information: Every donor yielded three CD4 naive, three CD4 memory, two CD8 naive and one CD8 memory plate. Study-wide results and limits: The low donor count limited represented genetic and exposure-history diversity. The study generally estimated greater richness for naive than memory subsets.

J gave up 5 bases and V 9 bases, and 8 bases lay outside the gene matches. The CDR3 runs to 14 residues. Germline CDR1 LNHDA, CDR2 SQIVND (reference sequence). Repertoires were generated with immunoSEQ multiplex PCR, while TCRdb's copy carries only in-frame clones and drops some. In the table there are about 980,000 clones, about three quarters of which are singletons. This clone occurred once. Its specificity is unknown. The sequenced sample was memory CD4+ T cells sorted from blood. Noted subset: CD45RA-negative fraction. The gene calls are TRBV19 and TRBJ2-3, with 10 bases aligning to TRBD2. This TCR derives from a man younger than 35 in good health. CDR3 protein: CASSGGAVGDTQYF. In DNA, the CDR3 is TGTGCCAGCAGCGGGGGGGCCGTTGGAGATACGCAGTATTTT.